This T cell receptor beta chain comes out of a study of blood T cells in healthy people across ages (dated by TCRdb to the mid-2010s). Background for the entire study: Template switching captured roughly one uniquely barcoded TCR beta cDNA molecule per two T cells in model experiments. The study measured age-related changes in TCR beta repertoire diversity using deep sequencing normalized with unique cDNA molecular identifiers. The donors were divided into four age groups: young (average roughly 15 years), middle-aged (approximately 41), aged (about 62) and long-lived (about 84). To avoid experimental bias, donors of different ages were randomly spread across the sequencing lanes. Using the same blood draw, the study looked at two additional independent replicas of 1 million unique cDNA reads for two donors, one aged 18 to 29 and the other aged 80 or older.

Donors were 40 or so systemically healthy Caucasian individuals from Russia aged roughly 6 to 95 years. Around 10 milliliters of peripheral blood were drawn from each donor into EDTA-treated Vacutainer tubes. Ficoll-Paque density-gradient centrifugation was used to isolate PBMCs, with at least 6.5 million per sample. Total RNA, at least 6 micrograms per sample, was extracted from PBMCs with Trizol reagent. For every donor, flow cytometry on a PBMC aliquot measured the percentage of naive CD45RAhigh/CD27high T cells. CDR1 LGHNA and CDR2 YSLEER are derived from the germline V gene. Cut back by 0 bases and 3 bases, the V and J ends lie 9 bases apart. The CDR3 runs 14 residues from the cysteine to the phenylalanine. CDR3 DNA is the only sequence kept; it has 42 bases, read in frame from the first base. The library came from 5' RACE. A second PCR of roughly 7 to 11 cycles was performed with a sample-barcoded 5' primer and a J-beta primer mix. A template-switch 5' adaptor carrying 12 random nucleotides introduced a unique molecular identifier onto each TCR beta cDNA molecule. Each sample yielded at least 2.5 million CDR3-containing paired-end reads. The Mint cDNA synthesis kit, primed by a TRBC-specific oligonucleotide, was used to synthesize first-strand cDNA from all RNA. Following uracil-DNA glycosylase treatment, all cDNA underwent a first 18-cycle PCR with the universal primers M1SS and BC2_uni_R. The published analysis was carried out like this. For normalization, 1 million high-quality reads, each with a distinct molecular identifier, were randomly selected from each sample. Reads with shared molecular identifiers were discarded instead of being binned into consensus sequences. CDR3 identification, clonotype clustering and error correction used MiTCR with a Q25 quality threshold and the strictest error-elimination algorithm. A nonparametric unseen species model with Euler transformation was used to estimate a lower bound on total TCR beta diversity. TCRdb reanalyzed the raw reads on its own, using fastp at Q25 for trimming and MiXCR for clone calling, and kept in-frame beta chains. Here each entry gathers all rows of one CDR3 protein and keeps the most common genes and DNA. It is TCRdb's table, rather than the study itself, that gives the V and J calls and clone size. Across this sample there are 1.5 million to 2 million distinct CDR3 sequences, with around 40% seen only once. The ten most abundant clones make up roughly 24% of the sample.

Overall results and qualifications from the work: Since profiling was done on bulk unsorted PBMCs, naive and antigen-experienced compartments could not be conclusively compared. As age increased, observed TCR beta diversity per million T cells dropped in a roughly linear way, and a significant reduction was already evident by age approximately 40. Estimates of total diversity from one million sequenced T cells were regarded as lower bounds and underestimates. The long-lived group showed more naive CD4+ T cells, fewer expanded clones and increased TCR diversity than the aged group, suggesting age selection. Because donor CMV infection status was unknown, age-related changes in expanded clonotypes were potentially confounded. Observed TCR beta diversity correlated strongly with the percentage of naive T cells measured by flow cytometry.

For this clonotype: The antigen it recognizes is unknown. Qualities for individual bases were not recorded, and no much larger clone is one base off.

Sequencing was carried out using blood. The TCR originated in a human donor in good health. The chain was built from TRBV4-3 and TRBJ2-7; the D segment cannot be called with confidence. In nucleotides, the sequence is TGCGCCAGCAGCCAAGATCACGGCGTCTACGAGCAGTACTTC. Translated, this is CASSQDHGVYEQYF.